This entry describes one TCR beta chain. The sample originates from a study of shared clonotypes between healthy human individuals. CD45RO-negative, CCR7-positively selected cells formed the naive CD8 fraction, excluding terminally differentiated effector memory CD45RA+ cells. Clones were sequenced by immunoSEQ multiplex PCR, and TCRdb holds only the in-frame ones, with some missing. Of about 2.2 million clones listed, approximately 94% were seen once; the top ten hold over 1.5%. The CDR3 extends over 15 amino acids. Germline CDR1 MGHRA, CDR2 YSYEKL. Trimming stripped 0 bases from V and 4 bases from J, with 10 bases between.

This chain joins TRBV4-1 and TRBJ1-5; D might be TRBD1 (5 bases). The sample consisted of naive CD8+ T cells from PBMCs. The receptor was derived from a man aged 18-30 years in good health. Some clones in this sample may be carry-over from other donors' samples. CDR3 bases: TGCGCCAGCAGCCAAGATCAGGGACCAAATCAGCCCCAGCATTTT. Encoded protein: CASSQDQGPNQPQHF.